The clone carrying this T cell receptor beta chain was detected a few times. Its antigen is unidentified. TCRdb keeps only in-frame clones here, not all; method: immunoSEQ multiplex PCR. The sample shows some 32,000 clones, more than 65% of them seen only once. The data were taken from a study of CD4 T cells in relation to SARS-CoV-2 and coronaviruses. Study-level information: After approximately 10 days of antigen culture, PBMC TCR beta CDR3s were sequenced. Points from the study as a whole: Each donor contributed either pre-pandemic or post-infection samples, not both.

The CDR3 is made up of 13 amino acids. The germline V and J ends were trimmed by 3 bases and 4 bases, with 7 bases remaining between them. Germline V gives CDR1 KGHSH, CDR2 LQKENI. The TCR originated in an adult with COVID-19. What was sequenced was memory CD4+ T cells from PBMCs, cultured in vitro. This chain connects TRBV18 to TRBJ2-1; no clear D gene. In DNA form, the CDR3 reads TGTGCCAGCTCACCTGAGGTTTACAATGAGCAGTTCTTC. Translated, it gives CASSPEVYNEQFF.